The TCR beta chain under discussion was sequenced for a study of cytomegalovirus exposure and HLA in healthy donors. General study results and limits: Researchers counted 150 to 200 TCR beta chains as cytomegalovirus-associated. Further analysis, carried out later, found HLA-associated TCR beta chains more clonally expanded than equally common other chains.

Use of 60 Vbeta and 13 Jbeta primers characterized the PCR. Libraries were prepared by immunoSEQ multiplex PCR; TCRdb keeps only in-frame clonotypes and omits some of them. The sample lists some 170,000 clones; roughly 85% were seen once. Concerning this clone: What it binds is not known.

Trimming removed 1 base from V and 6 bases from J; junction bases left unmatched: 1. This CDR3 is 15 amino acids long. Germline loops: CDR1 SGHNT, CDR2 YENEEA. This chain joins TRBV11-3 and TRBJ2-2; 11 bases map to TRBD1. The specimen sequenced was PBMCs. This TCR was sampled from a man aged 35 to 55 in good health and CMV-seropositive. CDR3 DNA sequence: TGTGCCAGCAGCTTAGTGGGACAGGGGGCCGGGGAGCTGTTTTTT. Translating it yields CASSLVGQGAGELFF.